This TCR beta chain was captured in a study of cytomegalovirus exposure and HLA in healthy donors. In germline, CDR1 is SGHTA, CDR2 FQGNSA. The CDR3 contains 13 residues. V shed 4 bases, J shed 4 bases, and the junction held 3 bases outside the gene matches. 60 Vbeta and 13 Jbeta primers were used in PCR. Only in-frame clones appear in the TCRdb table, and some are missing; sequencing was by immunoSEQ multiplex PCR. The sample has 60,000 to 100,000 clones; more than 60% are singletons. Sequences were obtained from PBMCs. This chain uses TRBV7-2 with TRBJ1-1; TRBD1 agrees at 7 bases. The TCR sequence derives from a male donor in good health and CMV-seropositive. CDR3 sequence reads: CASSSGTATEAFF. CDR3 nucleotides: TGTGCCAGCAGCTCCGGGACAGCCACTGAAGCTTTCTTT.